What follows are 27 T cell receptor beta chains derived from one specimen sequenced in a study of identical twins. TCRdb re-called the 5' RACE reads with MiXCR, one entry per CDR3 protein. In the table there are about 390,000 distinct CDR3 sequences, 7% to 9.5% of which are singletons. The specimen was naive T cells sorted from blood. The source of these receptors is a woman in her forties or fifties in good health.

The chain links TRBV12-3 or TRBV12-4 to TRBJ2-2; D is unresolved. The ends were cut back, 3 bases at V and 4 bases at J, with 15 bases in the middle. The CDR3 runs 16 residues. The CDR3 here is CASSLKTAWGTGELFF. In nucleotides, the CDR3 is TGTGCCAGCAGTTTGAAGACGGCCTGGGGCACCGGGGAGCTGTTTTTT.

This clonotype has at least ten counts. The CDR3 sequence is CASSLDLNTGELFF. The CDR3 nucleotides read TGTGCCAGCAGCTTAGATTTGAACACCGGGGAGCTGTTTTTT. The chain couples TRBV11-2 to TRBJ2-2; D not certain. The V end lost 0 bases, the J end lost 1 base, and 3 bases lay between the germline ends. The CDR3 consists of 14 residues. The germline V gene encodes CDR1 SGHAT and CDR2 FQNNGV.

Many counts were recorded for this clonotype. The chain uses TRBV12-3 or TRBV12-4 and TRBJ1-5; D is possibly TRBD1 (5 bases). V was cut by 5 bases and J by 5 bases, with 16 bases left in between. This CDR3 is 15 amino acids long. CDR3 protein: CASSLREGAHQPQHF. CDR3 nucleotides: TGTGCCAGCAGTCTGAGGGAAGGGGCCCATCAGCCCCAGCATTTT.

This clonotype has a handful of counts. This chain links TRBV3-1 with TRBJ2-7; D may be TRBD2 (5 bases). The germline V gene encodes CDR1 LGHDT and CDR2 YNNKEL (reference sequence). Trimming took off 1 base at V and 0 bases at J, with 10 bases between the two ends. The CDR3 covers 15 residues. Here the CDR3 reads CASSQGRGSSYEQYV. DNA for the CDR3: TGTGCCAGCAGCCAAGGCAGAGGGAGCTCCTACGAGCAGTACGTC.

This chain joins TRBV4-1 and TRBJ2-7; no clear D gene. This CDR3 is 16 amino acids long. Deletions cut 4 bases from V and 1 base from J, with 17 bases between. CDR1 is MGHRA, CDR2 YSYEKL, per germline. CDR3 sequence: CASSPLVGQLSYEQYF. Written as DNA, the CDR3 is TGCGCCAGCAGCCCCCTTGTGGGTCAATTATCCTACGAGCAGTACTTC.

This clonotype was counted between two and nine times. The V and J genes are TRBV5-1 and TRBJ2-7; 12 bases match TRBD1. From germline, CDR1 is SGHRS and CDR2 YFSETQ. After removal of 7 bases from V and 5 bases from J, the junction contained 4 bases not matched to a gene. The CDR3 is made up of 13 amino acids. This chain's CDR3 is CASGDRGLHEQYF. CDR3 in DNA: TGCGCCAGCGGGGACAGGGGGCTCCACGAGCAGTACTTC.

This clonotype was seen more than once but under ten times. The chain joins TRBV12-3 or TRBV12-4 to TRBJ1-2, with D possibly being TRBD1 (5 bases). The CDR3 is made up of 16 amino acids. V gave up 5 bases and J gave up 2 bases, with 18 bases separating them. The CDR3 here is CASSPAGAGRNYGYTF. Written as DNA, the CDR3 is TGTGCCAGCAGTCCTGCCGGGGCCGGCAGAAACTATGGCTACACCTTC.

This clonotype was found a few times. This chain joins TRBV7-8 and TRBJ2-1, with 9 bases that match TRBD2. This CDR3 comprises 15 residues. Germline loops: CDR1 SGHVS, CDR2 FQNEAQ. Trimming removed 5 bases from V and 2 bases from J; junction bases left unmatched: 4. The CDR3 loop reads CASSAREGPYNEQFF. CDR3 sequence (DNA): TGTGCCAGCAGCGCGCGGGAGGGTCCCTACAATGAGCAGTTCTTC.

This clonotype was picked up a small number of times. This sequence joins TRBV11-2 and TRBJ2-2; either TRBD1 or TRBD2 may supply D (6 bases each). Deletions cut 10 bases from V and 5 bases from J, with 23 bases between. The germline CDR1 and CDR2 sequences are SGHAT and FQNNGV. The CDR3 is 16 amino acids. CDR3 residues: CATHRGRSGGTGELFF. The CDR3 coding sequence is TGTGCCACCCACCGGGGGCGATCTGGGGGGACCGGGGAGCTGTTTTTT.

This clonotype was found many times. The chain has TRBV11-2 and TRBJ2-7; no clear D gene. This CDR3 contains 14 residues. Germline V lookup: CDR1 SGHAT, CDR2 FQNNGV. V was cut by 3 bases and J by 3 bases, with 12 bases left in between. The CDR3 protein is CASSFLGPNYEQYF. CDR3 in DNA: TGTGCCAGCAGCTTTCTAGGTCCGAACTACGAGCAGTACTTC.

This clonotype was recorded many times. The rearrangement uses TRBV6-6 and TRBJ2-2; 10 nucleotides agree with TRBD1. In germline, CDR1 is MNHNY, CDR2 SVGAGI (reference sequence). Losses at the gene ends were 5 bases for V and 2 bases for J; bases not matched to a gene: 5. This CDR3 region has 16 residues. The CDR3 sequence is CASSPGTGVNTGELFF. Written as DNA, the CDR3 is TGTGCCAGCAGTCCCGGGACAGGGGTCAACACCGGGGAGCTGTTTTTT.

This chain links TRBV3-1 with TRBJ2-2; 8 nucleotides match TRBD1. CDR1 is LGHDT and CDR2 is YNNKEL in the germline V gene (reference sequence). V trimming: 0 bases; J trimming: 4 bases; junction bases outside the gene matches: 10. The CDR3 extends over 18 amino acids. The DNA of the CDR3 is TGTGCCAGCAGCCAAGAAGGTTCCGGGACAGGAGCCACCGGGGAGCTGTTTTTT. It is translated as CASSQEGSGTGATGELFF.

This clonotype was seen ten or more times. This chain connects TRBV10-2 to TRBJ2-2, with 10 bases aligning to TRBD2. This CDR3 has 16 residues. From germline, CDR1 is WSHSY and CDR2 SAAADI. V shed 6 bases and J 5 bases; nucleotides not matched to a gene: 9. CDR3 protein: CASSRWTSGRTGELFF. In DNA, the CDR3 is TGCGCCAGCAGCCGATGGACTAGCGGAAGAACCGGGGAGCTGTTTTTT.

The chain is built from TRBV4-1 and TRBJ2-5; D call uncertain. Germline V gene sequence: CDR1 MGHRA, CDR2 YSYEKL. The CDR3 has 16 amino acids. V lost 0 bases to trimming and J lost 4 bases, with 15 bases between them. CDR3 DNA sequence: TGCGCCAGCAGCCAAGATAGCTTTGAGGAGCTAGAGACCCAGTACTTC. Translating it yields CASSQDSFEELETQYF.

The chain combines TRBV7-8 with TRBJ1-1; no firm D call. The CDR3 has 15 residues. Germline values: CDR1 SGHVS, CDR2 FQNEAQ. V dropped 1 base and J dropped 4 bases, with 13 bases sitting between them. CDR3 loop: CASSLVPGLVTEAFF. In DNA form, the CDR3 reads TGTGCCAGCAGCTTAGTTCCGGGTTTAGTCACTGAAGCTTTCTTT.

This clonotype has at least ten counts. The V and J genes are TRBV20-1 and TRBJ1-6; weak D call: TRBD1 (6 bases). The CDR3 length is 20 residues. V was clipped by 7 bases and J by 9 bases, with 37 bases between them. Germline V gene sequence: CDR1 DFQATT, CDR2 SNEGSKA (reference sequence). In DNA form, the CDR3 reads TGCAGTGTTCGGAAGAGAATGTTGATCTCCCGGGACACGTCTAGTTCACCCCTCCACTTT. Its translation is CSVRKRMLISRDTSSSPLHF.

The chain has TRBV11-2 and TRBJ2-1, with 12 bases matching TRBD2. The V segment lost 1 base and the J segment 5 bases; nucleotides outside the gene matches: 3. Germline CDR1 and CDR2: SGHAT and FQNNGV. The CDR3 runs 16 residues. The CDR3, as DNA: TGTGCCAGCAGCTTAGGTTGGACTAGCGGGAACAATGAGCAGTTCTTC. Translating gives CASSLGWTSGNNEQFF.

The rearrangement uses TRBV5-1 and TRBJ2-1, with D possibly called TRBD1 or TRBD2 (5 bases each). Germline V lookup: CDR1 SGHRS, CDR2 YFSETQ. The CDR3 consists of 12 residues. Trimming cost V 4 bases and J 12 bases, with 14 bases left between them. The CDR3 coding sequence is TGCGCCAGCAGCCTGGGACCCCTTGGGCAGTTCTTC. Translating it yields CASSLGPLGQFF.

On this clonotype itself: A much larger clone differs by one base, so this may be a read error. The chain uses TRBV2 and TRBJ2-1, with TRBD2 matching 8 bases. Unmatched junction bases numbered 16, after V lost 2 bases and J lost 13 bases. The CDR3 contains 16 residues. CDR1 and CDR2 (germline): SNHLY, FYNNEI. CDR3 DNA sequence: TGTGCCAGCAGTGAAATAGCGGGACTAAGTGTTTCTGACCAGTTCTTC. Translating it yields CASSEIAGLSVSDQFF. Full variable domain (missing parts from reference TRBV2 and TRBJ2-1): EPEVTQTPSHQVTQMGQEVILRCVPISNHLYFYWYRQILGQKVEFLVSFYNNEISEKSEIFDDQFSVERPDGSNFTLKIRSTKLEDSAMYFCASSEIAGLSVSDQFFGPGTRLTVL.

This clonotype was seen repeatedly, ten times or more. V and J are TRBV6-2 or TRBV6-3 and TRBJ2-1, with D maybe TRBD2 (6 bases). Germline CDR1 and CDR2: MNHEY and SVGEGT. The CDR3 is 16 amino acids. V gave up 5 bases and J gave up 6 bases, with 20 bases separating them. CDR3 nucleotides: TGTGCCAGCAGTCTACGGGTCCTAGCGCCTAGCAATGAGCAGTTCTTC. It specifies CASSLRVLAPSNEQFF.

This clonotype was seen a few times. V is TRBV29-1 and J is TRBJ2-1, with 9 nucleotides matching TRBD2. The V gene end was trimmed by 4 bases and the J gene end by 0 bases; junction bases not matched to a gene: 7. The CDR3 extends over 16 amino acids. Germline CDR1 SQVTM, CDR2 ANQGSEA. The CDR3 DNA reads TGCAGCGTTGGGGCTAGCGGGACCAGCTCCTACAATGAGCAGTTCTTC. This codes for CSVGASGTSSYNEQFF.

This clonotype was counted ten times or more. The chain combines TRBV11-2 with TRBJ2-7; the match to TRBD1 covers 7 bases. Looked up from germline, CDR1 is SGHAT and CDR2 is FQNNGV. J gave up 6 bases and V 5 bases, and 10 bases lay outside the gene matches. This CDR3 has 14 amino acids. The CDR3 protein is CASSTQTGLSEQYF. In nucleotides, the CDR3 is TGTGCCAGCAGCACCCAGACAGGGCTCTCCGAGCAGTACTTC.

V gene TRBV4-1 combines with J gene TRBJ2-3; D possibly corresponds to TRBD1 (6 bases). This CDR3 has 14 amino acids. The germline V gene encodes CDR1 MGHRA and CDR2 YSYEKL. V was clipped by 2 bases and J by 3 bases, with 9 bases between them. The CDR3 region is CASSQLGGTDTQYF. Written as DNA, the CDR3 is TGCGCCAGCAGCCAATTAGGGGGTACAGATACGCAGTATTTT.

CDR3 loop: CSATKKERVEETQYF. The CDR3 DNA follows: TGCAGTGCCACCAAGAAGGAGCGGGTAGAAGAGACCCAGTACTTC. The chain combines TRBV20-1 with TRBJ2-5; D is possibly TRBD2 (6 bases). The V and J ends lost 6 bases and 3 bases respectively, with 20 bases between them. The V gene's germline CDR1 is DFQATT and CDR2 SNEGSKA (reference sequence). The CDR3 covers 15 residues.

This clonotype was detected only a few times. This rearrangement joins TRBV7-8 to TRBJ1-1; D gene ambiguous. This CDR3 is built from 15 residues. V lost 7 bases, J lost 0 bases, and 15 bases lay in between. Germline CDR1 and CDR2: SGHVS and FQNEAQ. The DNA of the CDR3 is TGTGCCAGCACCTCGTACCGGGTAATGAACACTGAAGCTTTCTTT. Protein: CASTSYRVMNTEAFF. Combining the CDR3 with reference TRBV7-8 and TRBJ1-1 gives the whole variable domain GAGVSQSPRYKVAKRGQDVALRCDPISGHVSLFWYQQALGQGPEFLTYFQNEAQLDKSGLPSDRFFAERPEGSVSTLKIQRTQQEDSAVYLCASTSYRVMNTEAFFGQGTRLTVV.

V usage is TRBV20-1 and J usage is TRBJ2-1; TRBD2 agrees at 12 bases. V dropped 3 bases and J dropped 8; count of bases not matched to a gene: 5. CDR3 length: 14 amino acids. The germline gives CDR1 DFQATT, CDR2 SNEGSKA (reference sequence). CDR3 coding DNA: TGCAGTGCTAGGACTAGCGGGAGAAGGTATGAGCAGTTCTTC. Its translation: CSARTSGRRYEQFF.

The rearrangement links TRBV30 to TRBJ2-4, with TRBD1 matching over 7 bases. Germline V CDR1 and CDR2: GTSNPN, SVGIG (reference sequence). V shed 2 bases, J shed 0 bases, and the junction held 4 bases outside the gene matches. CDR3 length: 15 residues. This chain's CDR3 is CAWSSGQLAKNIQYF. The CDR3, as DNA: TGTGCCTGGAGTTCGGGACAGCTAGCCAAAAACATTCAGTACTTC.